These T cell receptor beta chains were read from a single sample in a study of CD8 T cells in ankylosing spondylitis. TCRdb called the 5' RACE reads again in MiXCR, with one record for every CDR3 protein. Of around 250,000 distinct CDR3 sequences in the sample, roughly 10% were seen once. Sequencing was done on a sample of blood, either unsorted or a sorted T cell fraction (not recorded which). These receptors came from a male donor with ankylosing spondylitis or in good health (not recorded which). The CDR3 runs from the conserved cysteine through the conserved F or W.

CDR3: CSAALSGVTTDTQYF
V: TRBV20-1

CDR3: CASSELGNYGYTF
V: TRBV2

CDR3: CAISDSASGRDYNEQFF
V: TRBV10-3

CDR3: CASSTGLTTSTYGYTF
V: TRBV5-1

CDR3: CASSILDRDTGELFF
V: TRBV19

CDR3: CASSPLGEQYF
V: TRBV7-8

CDR3: CAISPGTSGYNEQFF
V: TRBV10-3

CDR3: CSARDVSGLAGGYAYNEQFF
V: TRBV20-1

CDR3: CSVGAGGAGYGYTF
V: TRBV29-1

CDR3: CASSLGTSVPDTQYF
V: TRBV7-6

CDR3: CASSLIRSGERSAQYF
V: TRBV27

CDR3: CASSNRYNEQFF
V: TRBV5-1

CDR3: CASSLDVGTYEQYF
V: TRBV5-1

CDR3: CASSFASGSLPNEQFF
V: TRBV12-3/TRBV12-4

CDR3: CASSWDRHYGYTF
V: TRBV3-1

CDR3: CSANTGDYGYTF
V: TRBV20-1

CDR3: CASSLPGNEQYF
V: TRBV12-3/TRBV12-4

CDR3: CASSLVVAGELFF
V: TRBV5-1

CDR3: CATTPGVIYEQYF
V: TRBV2

CDR3: CSARRGLYNEQFF
V: TRBV20-1

CDR3: CSVGTGSEQYF
V: TRBV29-1

CDR3: CASSQGAVPNYGYTF
V: TRBV4-1

CDR3: CSVEGLVSSYNEQFF
V: TRBV29-1

CDR3: CASSLYGAAGETQYF
V: TRBV5-1

CDR3: CASSLGGQGPWPQHF
V: TRBV7-2

CDR3: CASSPRPGLVDTQYF
V: TRBV27

CDR3: CATVLEQGMGGYTF
V: TRBV12-3/TRBV12-4

CDR3: CSVDDAGAFF
V: TRBV29-1

CDR3: CAWAMGLSYGEQYF
V: TRBV30

CDR3: CASSSGQTNNEQFF
V: TRBV5-1

CDR3: CASSLTGSTYEQYF
V: TRBV5-1

CDR3: CASSHDTGDSPLHF
V: TRBV25-1

CDR3: CSARDGWAVNTEAFF
V: TRBV20-1